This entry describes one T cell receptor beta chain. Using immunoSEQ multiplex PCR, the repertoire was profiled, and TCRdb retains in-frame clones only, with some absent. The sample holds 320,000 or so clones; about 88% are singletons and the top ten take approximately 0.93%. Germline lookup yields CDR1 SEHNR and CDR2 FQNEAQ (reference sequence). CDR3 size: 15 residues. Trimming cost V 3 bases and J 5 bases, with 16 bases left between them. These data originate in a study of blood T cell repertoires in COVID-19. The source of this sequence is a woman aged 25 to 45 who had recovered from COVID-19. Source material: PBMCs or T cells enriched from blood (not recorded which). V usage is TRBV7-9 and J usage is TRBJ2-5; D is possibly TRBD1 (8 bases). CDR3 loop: CASSLGGTGGETQYF. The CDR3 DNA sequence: TGTGCCAGCAGCTTGGGGGGGACAGGAGGCGAGACCCAGTACTTC.